Listed below are T cell receptor beta chains from one sample, sequenced in a study of blood T cell repertoires in COVID-19. The data were produced by immunoSEQ multiplex PCR, yet TCRdb's version contains in-frame clones alone and is incomplete. The sample includes a few hundred thousand clones, roughly nine tenths seen only once; the top ten take 0.94%. Source material: peripheral blood. These receptors were obtained from a middle-aged woman who had recovered from COVID-19. Both conserved end residues are part of each CDR3. Each record gives: V gene, clone size, J gene, D gene, CDR3 DNA, CDR3 protein. D genes are given only for firm matches. Expanded clones get a size class; other rows say once, few or many, or leave the size out.

v_gene: TRBV4-1
abundance: NA
j_gene: TRBJ2-7
d_gene: TRBD2
CDR3nt: TGCGCCAGCAGCCAAGAGCCCGGACTAGCGGGAAGCGAGCAGTACTTC
CDR3aa: CASSQEPGLAGSEQYF

v_gene: TRBV27
abundance: NA
j_gene: TRBJ2-7
d_gene: NA
CDR3nt: TGTGCCAGCAGTTTGTCATATGTTTCGGGAGCCGAGCAGTACTTC
CDR3aa: CASSLSYVSGAEQYF

v_gene: TRBV27
abundance: once
j_gene: TRBJ2-5
d_gene: NA
CDR3nt: TGTGCCAGCAGTTCATCGACAGGTGGGGAGACCCAGTACTTC
CDR3aa: CASSSSTGGETQYF

v_gene: TRBV5-6
abundance: NA
j_gene: TRBJ2-5
d_gene: TRBD2
CDR3nt: TGTGCCAGCAGCTTGGGGCTAGCGGGAGGGGAGACCCAGTACTTC
CDR3aa: CASSLGLAGGETQYF

v_gene: TRBV7-3
abundance: NA
j_gene: TRBJ2-2
d_gene: NA
CDR3nt: TGTGCCAGCAGCTCCCAGGGTCAGACCACCGGGGAGCTGTTTTTT
CDR3aa: CASSSQGQTTGELFF

v_gene: TRBV28
abundance: NA
j_gene: TRBJ2-2
d_gene: NA
CDR3nt: TGTGCCAGCAGACCGGGACAAAACACCGGGGAGCTGTTTTTT
CDR3aa: CASRPGQNTGELFF

v_gene: TRBV28
abundance: NA
j_gene: TRBJ2-7
d_gene: NA
CDR3nt: TGTGCCACCATTGCGGATTACGAGCAGTACTTC
CDR3aa: CATIADYEQYF

v_gene: TRBV28
abundance: NA
j_gene: TRBJ2-5
d_gene: TRBD2
CDR3nt: TGTGCCAGCAGTTTATCTATTATACCGGGACTAGCGGAAGAGACCCAGTACTTC
CDR3aa: CASSLSIIPGLAEETQYF

v_gene: TRBV19
abundance: NA
j_gene: TRBJ2-3
d_gene: NA
CDR3nt: TGTGCCAGTAGTCTCCGGGACACAGATACGCAGTATTTT
CDR3aa: CASSLRDTDTQYF

v_gene: TRBV30
abundance: NA
j_gene: TRBJ1-1
d_gene: TRBD1
CDR3nt: TGTGCCTGGAATCCCGGACAGGGAAGTCCTGAAGCTTTCTTT
CDR3aa: CAWNPGQGSPEAFF

v_gene: TRBV7-8
abundance: NA
j_gene: TRBJ1-1
d_gene: NA
CDR3nt: TGTGCCAGCAGCTTAGGTGGTAGCACTGAAGCTTTCTTT
CDR3aa: CASSLGGSTEAFF

v_gene: TRBV28
abundance: NA
j_gene: TRBJ1-5
d_gene: TRBD1
CDR3nt: TGTGCCAGCAGTCTAACACAGGGGCTTAGCAATCAGCCCCAGCATTTT
CDR3aa: CASSLTQGLSNQPQHF

v_gene: TRBV11-2
abundance: NA
j_gene: TRBJ2-7
d_gene: TRBD2
CDR3nt: TGTGCCAGCAGCTTAGGTCGTAGCGGGGCACCCTACGAGCAGTACTTC
CDR3aa: CASSLGRSGAPYEQYF

v_gene: TRBV18
abundance: NA
j_gene: TRBJ1-5
d_gene: NA
CDR3nt: TGTGCCAGCTCACCACCGGGGGGTACGGGCAATCAGCCCCAGCATTTT
CDR3aa: CASSPPGGTGNQPQHF

v_gene: TRBV10-3
abundance: NA
j_gene: TRBJ2-7
d_gene: TRBD2
CDR3nt: TGTGCCATCAGTGATGCGGGAGACTACGAGCAGTACTTC
CDR3aa: CAISDAGDYEQYF

v_gene: TRBV7-8
abundance: once
j_gene: TRBJ2-3
d_gene: TRBD2
CDR3nt: TGTGCCAGCAGCTCAGCGGGAGGGCCGGGAGATACGCAGTATTTT
CDR3aa: CASSSAGGPGDTQYF

v_gene: TRBV18
abundance: NA
j_gene: TRBJ2-7
d_gene: TRBD2
CDR3nt: TGTGCCAGCTCAGTAGCGGGAGTATACGAGCAGTACTTC
CDR3aa: CASSVAGVYEQYF

v_gene: TRBV7-8
abundance: NA
j_gene: TRBJ2-7
d_gene: TRBD1
CDR3nt: TGTGCCAGCAGCTTTTCGGGACAGGGTAGTGTAGGGCAGTACTTC
CDR3aa: CASSFSGQGSVGQYF

v_gene: TRBV10-3
abundance: NA
j_gene: TRBJ2-1
d_gene: TRBD2
CDR3nt: TGTGCCATCAGTTTCAAGCGGGAGGGTCCGAACAATGAGCAGTTCTTC
CDR3aa: CAISFKREGPNNEQFF

v_gene: TRBV27
abundance: NA
j_gene: TRBJ2-2
d_gene: NA
CDR3nt: TGTGCCAGCAGTTTCAGGCAGGGGACCGGGGAGCTGTTTTTT
CDR3aa: CASSFRQGTGELFF

v_gene: TRBV28
abundance: NA
j_gene: TRBJ2-2
d_gene: NA
CDR3nt: TGTGCCAGCACCCCCCAAATGGGGAGAACCGGGGAGCTGTTTTTT
CDR3aa: CASTPQMGRTGELFF

v_gene: TRBV30
abundance: NA
j_gene: TRBJ2-6
d_gene: NA
CDR3nt: TGTGCCTGGGGGGGTCCAGACCGGGGAGGTCCTAGCGTTGTCTCTGGGGCCAACGTCCTGACTTTC
CDR3aa: CAWGGPDRGGPSVVSGANVLTF

v_gene: TRBV29-1
abundance: once
j_gene: TRBJ1-4
d_gene: TRBD1
CDR3nt: TGCAGCGGTTTAACGGGACAGGGGAGTGAAAAACTGTTTTTT
CDR3aa: CSGLTGQGSEKLFF

v_gene: TRBV3-1/TRBV3-2
abundance: NA
j_gene: TRBJ1-3
d_gene: TRBD1
CDR3nt: TGTGCCAGCAGCCAAGATCTCGTTCAGGGGGCTTCGGGAAACACCATATATTTT
CDR3aa: CASSQDLVQGASGNTIYF

v_gene: TRBV11-3
abundance: NA
j_gene: TRBJ2-7
d_gene: TRBD2
CDR3nt: TGTGCCAGCAGCACCGCACTTGGGAGCGGGAGATGGTACTTC
CDR3aa: CASSTALGSGRWYF

v_gene: TRBV10-3
abundance: NA
j_gene: TRBJ1-2
d_gene: TRBD1
CDR3nt: TGTGCCATCAGTGTTGGACAGGGCCCCAGCTATGGCTACACCTTC
CDR3aa: CAISVGQGPSYGYTF

v_gene: TRBV18
abundance: NA
j_gene: TRBJ2-7
d_gene: TRBD1
CDR3nt: TGTGCCAGCTCACCAACAACGGACAGGGGGGTCGAGCAGTACTTC
CDR3aa: CASSPTTDRGVEQYF

v_gene: TRBV19
abundance: NA
j_gene: TRBJ2-1
d_gene: TRBD2
CDR3nt: TGTGCCAGTAGTAGCCCGGGACTAGGGGGTGGGAATGAGCAGTTCTTC
CDR3aa: CASSSPGLGGGNEQFF

v_gene: TRBV5-4
abundance: NA
j_gene: TRBJ1-2
d_gene: TRBD1
CDR3nt: TGTGCCAGCAGCCAAACGGGACAGGGAGCGGGCTACACCTTC
CDR3aa: CASSQTGQGAGYTF

v_gene: TRBV29-1
abundance: NA
j_gene: TRBJ2-1
d_gene: NA
CDR3nt: TGCAGCGTTGTGGGGTGGGAGCGCCACTCCTACAATGAGCAGTTCTTC
CDR3aa: CSVVGWERHSYNEQFF

v_gene: TRBV5-4
abundance: NA
j_gene: TRBJ2-7
d_gene: NA
CDR3nt: TGTGCCAGCAGCTTTCAGGGCGTAAGCGAGCAGTACTTC
CDR3aa: CASSFQGVSEQYF

v_gene: TRBV24-1
abundance: NA
j_gene: TRBJ2-1
d_gene: TRBD2
CDR3nt: TGTGCCACCAGTGATTTGGCGGGGGGAGGGTACAATGAGCAGTTCTTC
CDR3aa: CATSDLAGGGYNEQFF

v_gene: TRBV19
abundance: NA
j_gene: TRBJ1-2
d_gene: TRBD1
CDR3nt: TGTGCCAGTATAACACCAGGGGGGACGGCAGGCTACACCTTC
CDR3aa: CASITPGGTAGYTF

v_gene: TRBV3-1/TRBV3-2
abundance: NA
j_gene: TRBJ2-7
d_gene: NA
CDR3nt: TGTGCCAGCAGCCTGGGGAGGAACTACGAGCAGTACTTC
CDR3aa: CASSLGRNYEQYF

v_gene: TRBV27
abundance: once
j_gene: TRBJ1-2
d_gene: NA
CDR3nt: TGTGCCAGCAGTTCCGCAGGTGGAATTCCTTATGGCTACACCTTC
CDR3aa: CASSSAGGIPYGYTF

v_gene: TRBV5-1
abundance: NA
j_gene: TRBJ2-6
d_gene: NA
CDR3nt: TGCGCCAGCAGCCAAATCGGGCGGGGCTCTGGGGCCAACGTCCTGACTTTC
CDR3aa: CASSQIGRGSGANVLTF

v_gene: TRBV5-1
abundance: NA
j_gene: TRBJ1-2
d_gene: NA
CDR3nt: TGCGCCAGCAGCTATAACAGGGATGGCTACACCTTC
CDR3aa: CASSYNRDGYTF

v_gene: TRBV5-1
abundance: once
j_gene: TRBJ2-1
d_gene: TRBD1
CDR3nt: TGCGCCAGCAGCTCAGGACAGGGGGCAGATGAGCAGTTCTTC
CDR3aa: CASSSGQGADEQFF

v_gene: TRBV10-3
abundance: NA
j_gene: TRBJ2-3
d_gene: TRBD2
CDR3nt: TGTGCCATCAGTGAGTCAGGTGGACTAGCAAGAGATACGCAGTATTTT
CDR3aa: CAISESGGLARDTQYF

v_gene: TRBV2
abundance: once
j_gene: TRBJ1-6
d_gene: NA
CDR3nt: TGTGCCAGCAGTGAACCGAGTTCACCCCTCCACTTT
CDR3aa: CASSEPSSPLHF

v_gene: TRBV24-1
abundance: NA
j_gene: TRBJ2-7
d_gene: TRBD2
CDR3nt: TGTGCCACATCCTCGGGGCGGGAGGGCCTCGACGAGCAGTACTTC
CDR3aa: CATSSGREGLDEQYF